This T cell receptor (beta chain) comes out of a study of response to subunit inactivated influenza vaccine. General study results and limits: Authors proposed each seasonal influenza vaccination draws in few new T cells.

A remark on this clonotype: Its antigen is unidentified.

Germline V gene sequence: CDR1 DFQATT, CDR2 SNEGSKA (reference sequence). There are 15 residues in the CDR3. J lost 6 bases, V lost 0 bases, and 8 bases had no gene match. A single record per CDR3 protein comes from TCRdb applying MiXCR to the RT-PCR reads. The repertoire holds around 320,000 distinct CDR3 sequences, with approximately 23% as singletons. The specimen was PBMCs from blood, collected less than 22 months after vaccination. The origin of this receptor is a man aged 50 to 75 who received an inactivated influenza vaccine. This chain links TRBV20-1 with TRBJ2-1; 7 nucleotides agree with TRBD2. As DNA, the CDR3 is TGCAGTGCTAGAGATGGAGGGAGGGCTTCCAATGAGCAGTTCTTC. Amino acid sequence: CSARDGGRASNEQFF.